Each of the 9 T cell receptor beta chains below was sequenced from the same sample in a study of cytomegalovirus exposure and HLA in healthy donors (TCRdb year 2017). The library was made by the immunoSEQ multiplex PCR assay. For the multiplex PCR, a mixture combining 60 forward primers for TCR Vbeta segments and 13 reverse primers for TCR Jbeta segments was used. TCRdb provides this immuneACCESS table in a form limited to in-frame rearrangements. Some clones are lacking; in checked studies, under half of them reflect an unresolved V gene, and why the rest are absent is not known. The sample yields about 160,000 clones; 70% to 80% were counted once. Roughly 1.3% of the sample is held by the ten biggest clonotypes. The material sequenced was PBMCs. The receptors here all came from a woman aged 50 to 65 in good health and CMV-seronegative.

The rearrangement links TRBV11-2 to TRBJ2-7; the D is unclear. CDR1 is SGHAT and CDR2 is FQNNGV in the germline V gene. Trimming cost V 0 bases and J 0 bases, with 9 bases left between them. The CDR3 spans 15 residues. CDR3 in DNA: TGTGCCAGCAGCTTAGATCTGGCAGTCTCCTACGAGCAGTACTTC. Translation gives CASSLDLAVSYEQYF.

The chain employs TRBV6-1 and TRBJ1-2, with TRBD1 matching 9 bases. Germline loops: CDR1 MNHNS, CDR2 SASEGT. Trimming at V came to 4 bases and at J to 5 bases, leaving 5 bases not matched to a gene. The CDR3 spans 14 residues. CDR3 residues: CASSVTGGQYGYTF. The CDR3 DNA sequence: TGTGCCAGCAGTGTCACAGGGGGCCAGTATGGCTACACCTTC.

This chain joins TRBV28 and TRBJ2-5; D not certain. The CDR3 runs 15 residues. Germline values: CDR1 MDHEN, CDR2 SYDVKM. Trimming removed 8 bases from V and 5 bases from J, with 21 bases in between. The DNA of the CDR3 is TGTGCCAGCTTATTGTCGAGAGGCGATTTGGAGACCCAGTACTTC. It translates to CASLLSRGDLETQYF. Complete variable domain (other parts from reference TRBV28 and TRBJ2-5): DVKVTQSSRYLVKRTGEKVFLECVQDMDHENMFWYRQDPGLGLRLIYFSYDVKMKEKGDIPEGYSVSREKKERFSLILESASTNQTSMYLCASLLSRGDLETQYFGPGTRLLVL.

The rearrangement links TRBV27 to TRBJ1-5, with a tentative D call TRBD1 (6 bases). CDR1 MNHEY and CDR2 SMNVEV come from the germline V gene (reference sequence). The V end lost 5 bases, the J end lost 0 bases, and 14 bases lay between the germline ends. The CDR3 contains 16 residues. The CDR3 region has the DNA TGTGCCAGCAGTCCCCTCGGGGGGCCTAGCAATCAGCCCCAGCATTTT. Amino acids: CASSPLGGPSNQPQHF.

The gene calls are TRBV5-4 and TRBJ2-3, with 11 bases matching TRBD2. The CDR3 spans 17 residues. Trimming removed 3 bases from V and 3 bases from J; junction bases left unmatched: 9. In germline, CDR1 is SGHNT, CDR2 YYREEE (reference sequence). The DNA for the CDR3 is TGTGCCAGCAGCTCCCCTAAGACTAGCGGGGAAACAGATACGCAGTATTTT. Encoded protein: CASSSPKTSGETDTQYF.

The CDR3 spells CASSSTPDSKYGYTF. The CDR3 nucleotides read TGTGCCAGCAGCTCTACCCCGGACAGCAAATATGGCTACACCTTC. The chain carries TRBV6-5 and TRBJ1-2; D may be TRBD1 (6 bases). Germline V gene data show CDR1 as MNHEY and CDR2 as SVGAGI. The CDR3 length is 15 residues. V lost 6 bases to trimming and J lost 5 bases, with 19 bases between them.

The chain uses TRBV7-2 and TRBJ2-7, with D maybe TRBD2 (5 bases). Trimming pared 1 base from V and 4 bases from J, leaving 8 bases between. The CDR3 extends over 13 amino acids. CDR1 and CDR2 from the germline V gene are SGHTA and FQGNSA. The chain's CDR3 is CASSLVGVYEQYF. CDR3 in DNA: TGTGCCAGCAGCTTAGTGGGAGTTTACGAGCAGTACTTC.

The chain carries TRBV15 and TRBJ2-7, with 7 bases fitting TRBD2. Germline V lookup: CDR1 LNHNV, CDR2 YYDKDF (reference sequence). This CDR3 has 15 residues. J gave up 2 bases and V 3 bases, and 7 bases lay outside the gene matches. CDR3 sequence: CATSSPGRGAYEQYF. The DNA for the CDR3 is TGTGCCACCAGCAGTCCGGGACGGGGGGCCTACGAGCAGTACTTC. Filled out from reference TRBV15 and TRBJ2-7, the complete variable domain reads DAMVIQNPRYQVTQFGKPVTLSCSQTLNHNVMYWYQQKSSQAPKLLFHYYDKDFNNEADTPDNFQSRRPNTSFCFLDIRSPGLGDTAMYLCATSSPGRGAYEQYFGPGTRLTVT.

The rearrangement links TRBV4-1 to TRBJ1-2; D ambiguous. This CDR3 is built from 16 residues. CDR1 is MGHRA and CDR2 is YSYEKL in the germline V gene. V dropped 1 base and J dropped 0 bases, with 12 bases sitting between them. As DNA, the CDR3 is TGCGCCAGCAGCCAAGTTCGTATGGTAGCTAACTATGGCTACACCTTC. Translated: CASSQVRMVANYGYTF.